The entry below gives a single TCR beta chain sequence along with its context. These data originate in a study of blood T cell repertoires in COVID-19. About the research overall: There were acute and convalescent COVID-19 samples, and they came from the United States, Italy and Spain. PBMCs, B-cell-depleted T cells, or T cells were the source of the cDNA or gDNA that made up the material.

Authors' processing steps: Cell counts per sample came from amplifying reference gene primers. Assay used: immunoSEQ multiplex PCR; TCRdb lists only in-frame clones, some missing. The DNA gave D and trimming, while V, J and clone size come from that table. Of 140,000 to 150,000 clones in the sample, 88% were seen once. CDR3 size: 15 residues. V shed 3 bases and J 7 bases; nucleotides not matched to a gene: 6. The germline V gene has CDR1 MNHNS and CDR2 SASEGT. This sequence originates from a man in his sixties with active or convalescent COVID-19. This chain uses TRBV6-1 with TRBJ1-5, with TRBD1 matching over 10 bases. The sample taken for sequencing was peripheral blood. The chain's CDR3 is CASSEETGGYQPQHF. The CDR3, as DNA: TGTGCCAGCAGTGAGGAGACAGGGGGCTACCAGCCCCAGCATTTT.